Each of the 9 T cell receptor beta chains below was sequenced from the same sample in a study of T cell repertoires in cytomegalovirus infection. Using its own MiXCR run on the reads, TCRdb lists one record per CDR3 protein. This sample has a few hundred thousand distinct CDR3 sequences, with more than 30% found just once. No antigens are known for them. The sequencing here drew on cultured PBMCs, taken from culture after CMV antigen stimulation. The source of these receptors is a human donor in good health (CMV status not recorded). Some clones in this sample may be carry-over from other donors' samples.

This chain uses TRBV19 with TRBJ1-1, with D tentatively TRBD1 (5 bases). Germline CDR1 is LNHDA and CDR2 is SQIVND (reference sequence). Trimming stripped 7 bases from V and 5 bases from J, with 17 bases between. The CDR3 loop spans 14 amino acids. DNA for the CDR3: TGTGCCAGTACCGCCCTACGGGGGAATACTGAAGCTTTCTTT. This gives the protein CASTALRGNTEAFF.

This clonotype has a count of ten or more. V gene TRBV11-3 combines with J gene TRBJ2-1; possible D gene TRBD1, 6 bases. There are 15 residues in the CDR3. Trimming removed 6 bases at V and 3 bases at J, with 15 bases between. CDR1 is SGHNT and CDR2 is YENEEA in the germline V gene. The CDR3 spells CASSTEGVSYNEQFF. For the CDR3, the DNA is TGTGCCAGCAGTACAGAGGGGGTAAGCTACAATGAGCAGTTCTTC. Supplemented by reference TRBV11-3 and TRBJ2-1, the full variable domain reads EAGVVQSPRYKIIEKKQPVAFWCNPISGHNTLYWYLQNLGQGPELLIRYENEEAVDDSQLPKDRFSAERLKGVDSTLKIQPAELGDSAVYLCASSTEGVSYNEQFFGPGTRLTVL.

This clonotype was detected only a few times. The rearrangement uses TRBV7-2 and TRBJ1-4; D perhaps matches TRBD1 (6 bases). Germline V gene sequence: CDR1 SGHTA, CDR2 FQGNSA. V was clipped by 7 bases and J by 5 bases, with 17 bases between them. The CDR3 runs 15 residues. The DNA for the CDR3 is TGTGCCAGCAAGCCTACCGGGACAAAGAATGAAAAACTGTTTTTT. Encoded protein: CASKPTGTKNEKLFF.

The sample holds a few counts of this clonotype. The chain's CDR3 is CASSFDSTNYGYTF. The CDR3 nucleotides read TGTGCCAGCAGCTTTGACAGTACCAACTATGGCTACACCTTC. This chain links TRBV7-8 with TRBJ1-2; D perhaps matches TRBD1 (5 bases). Germline V gene data show CDR1 as SGHVS and CDR2 as FQNEAQ. CDR3 length: 14 amino acids. Trimming left V 3 bases short and J 2 bases short, with 10 bases between. Complete variable domain (other parts from reference TRBV7-8 and TRBJ1-2): GAGVSQSPRYKVAKRGQDVALRCDPISGHVSLFWYQQALGQGPEFLTYFQNEAQLDKSGLPSDRFFAERPEGSVSTLKIQRTQQEDSAVYLCASSFDSTNYGYTFGSGTRLTVV.

The chain combines TRBV12-3 or TRBV12-4 with TRBJ2-7; D possibly corresponds to TRBD2 (6 bases). The CDR3 covers 15 residues. V gave up 5 bases and J gave up 6 bases, with 20 bases separating them. Here the CDR3 DNA reads TGTGCCAGCAGTCTTCGGCCGGGAGCACGCGGCGAGCAGTACTTC. Amino acid sequence: CASSLRPGARGEQYF.

This clonotype came up a few times. The rearrangement joins TRBV6-5 to TRBJ1-6; 9 bases align to TRBD1. V was clipped by 6 bases and J by 6 bases; unmatched bases: 6. Germline assignment: CDR1 MNHEY and CDR2 SVGAGI. The CDR3 is made up of 15 amino acids. CDR3 region: CASRGQGTANSPLHF. CDR3 DNA: TGTGCCAGCAGAGGACAGGGGACGGCTAATTCACCCCTCCACTTT.

A few counts support this clonotype. V usage is TRBV7-8 and J usage is TRBJ2-1, with 7 nucleotides matching TRBD2. This CDR3 has 14 residues. J gave up 5 bases and V 3 bases, and 4 bases lay outside the gene matches. Germline values: CDR1 SGHVS, CDR2 FQNEAQ. The CDR3 DNA is TGTGCCAGCAGCTTCACCGGGACTAACAATGAGCAGTTCTTC. It yields the protein CASSFTGTNNEQFF.

The J gene is TRBJ1-1, the V gene TRBV2; TRBD1 agrees at 8 bases. The CDR3 is 15 residues long. Unmatched junction bases numbered 7, after V lost 3 bases and J lost 4 bases. CDR1 is SNHLY and CDR2 is FYNNEI in the germline V gene. For the CDR3, the DNA is TGTGCCAGCAGTGATGGTACAGGGGGTAGCACTGAAGCTTTCTTT. Its protein product is CASSDGTGGSTEAFF.

This clonotype was seen a handful of times. The CDR3 reads CASSQGQGLSYEQYF. The CDR3 DNA reads TGTGCCAGCAGCCAAGGACAGGGCCTCTCCTACGAGCAGTACTTC. This chain uses TRBV7-9 with TRBJ2-7; 8 nucleotides line up with TRBD1. CDR1 SEHNR and CDR2 FQNEAQ come from the germline V gene (reference sequence). There are 15 residues in the CDR3. V trimming: 5 bases; J trimming: 0 bases; junction bases outside the gene matches: 6. The whole variable domain, filled in from reference TRBV7-9 and TRBJ2-7, reads DTGVSQNPRHKITKRGQNVTFRCDPISEHNRLYWYRQTLGQGPEFLTYFQNEAQLEKSRLLSDRFSAERPKGSFSTLEIQRTEQGDSAMYLCASSQGQGLSYEQYFGPGTRLTVT.